Described below is a single T cell receptor beta chain sequence and its context. What it binds is unknown. These data belong to a study of lymphopenia after photon versus proton radiotherapy. Overall study findings and caveats: Only patients who died were analyzed for survival; proton advantage is unproven. After lymphocyte nadir, photon-treated repertoires showed oligoclonal expansion, especially CD8+ Temra. Under photons, naive T cells and diversity fell while effector/memory populations rose. In patients who died, overall survival fell as post-nadir TCR diversity dropped more.

Measured with immunoSEQ multiplex PCR; TCRdb has only the in-frame clones, and not every one. The sample gives about 70,000 clones, about 90% of which show up once; 11% is in the top ten. CDR1 and CDR2 (germline): LGHNA, YNFKEQ. The trim removed 1 base at V and 8 bases at J, leaving 7 bases unmatched. CDR3 size: 15 residues. This clonotype was obtained from an older man with esophageal cancer. The chain couples TRBV4-2 to TRBJ2-2; 7 bases are a match to TRBD1. Sequencing was performed on peripheral blood, taken from a patient treated with proton-based radiotherapy. Written as DNA, the CDR3 is TGTGCCAGCAGCCAAGTAGGCAGGGGGAAGGGGGAGCTGTTTTTT. Amino acid sequence: CASSQVGRGKGELFF.